The rows below give T cell receptor beta chains drawn from one sample of a study of CD8+CD57+ T cells in acquired aplastic anemia. TCRdb called the reads again in MiXCR, with one record for every CDR3 protein. The repertoire includes approximately 470,000 distinct CDR3 sequences, around 30% of them detected once, and 0.75% to 0.95% sits in the top ten. The sample taken for sequencing was sorted CD4+, CD8+, or CD8+CD57+ T cells (not recorded which) from PBMCs. Receptor source: a human donor with aplastic anemia. Both conserved end residues are part of each CDR3. Fields, in order: J gene, clone size, V gene, D gene, CDR3 DNA, CDR3 protein. D genes are given only for firm matches. Clone size appears in some rows only: once, few, many, or a class for an expanded clone.

>TRBJ1-5|many|TRBV7-9|TRBD1
TGTGCCAGCAGCTTAGCGGAGGGACAGCTTGGCAATCAGCCCCAGCATTTT
CASSLAEGQLGNQPQHF
>TRBJ2-7|-|TRBV18|-
TGTGCCAGCTCACCCGGGCGGGGACGAGAAGAGCAGTACTTC
CASSPGRGREEQYF
>TRBJ2-5|few|TRBV7-9|-
TGTGCCAGCAGGGAGGGGGAGTACCAAGAGACCCAGTACTTC
CASREGEYQETQYF
>TRBJ1-2|many|TRBV20-1|-
TGCAGTGCGCCGACAGGAGCTAACTATGGCTACACCTTC
CSAPTGANYGYTF
>TRBJ2-3|-|TRBV9|TRBD2
TGTGCCAGCAGCGCCGATAGCGGGGGCGGCACAGATACGCAGTATTTT
CASSADSGGGTDTQYF
>TRBJ2-1|-|TRBV20-1|-
TGCAGTGCGCCTCGGTCTAGGGGCCGCAATGAGCAGTTCTTC
CSAPRSRGRNEQFF
>TRBJ2-7|many|TRBV19|-
TGTGCCAGTAGTTTGACGACAGGCAGCCCCTACGAGCAGTACTTC
CASSLTTGSPYEQYF
>TRBJ2-7|many|TRBV10-3|TRBD2
TGTGCCAGCAGCGTGGATCCGGGACTAGCCGAGCAGTACTTC
CASSVDPGLAEQYF
>TRBJ2-7|few|TRBV3-1|TRBD2
TGTGCCAGCAGCCAAGATCGGGCTAGCGGGATAGGCTCCGAGCAGTACTTC
CASSQDRASGIGSEQYF
>TRBJ2-1|-|TRBV3-1|TRBD1
TGTGCCAGCAGCCAAAGTCGGGAAAGGGGGCGGGAGCAGTTCTTC
CASSQSRERGREQFF
>TRBJ2-7|few|TRBV6-5|TRBD1
TGTGCCAGCAGTTACTCTTCGGACAGGTTCCACGAGCAGTACTTC
CASSYSSDRFHEQYF
>TRBJ1-2|few|TRBV18|-
TGTGCCAGCTCACCGGACTCCTGGGACTACACCTTC
CASSPDSWDYTF
>TRBJ1-1|-|TRBV19|TRBD1
TGTGCCAGTAGTCTTTCCCGGGACAGGGCCCCTGAAGCTTTCTTT
CASSLSRDRAPEAFF
>TRBJ1-5|many|TRBV20-1|-
TGCAGTGTCAGAGACAGGCGTGAGCCCCAGCATTTT
CSVRDRREPQHF
>TRBJ2-7|-|TRBV2|-
TGTGCCAGCTCACCACGCCAGGGCACTGCCGGGACCGTCGAGCAGTACTTC
CASSPRQGTAGTVEQYF
>TRBJ1-2|few|TRBV30|-
TGTGCCTGGTTGAAGGAACGTGGCTACACCTTC
CAWLKERGYTF
>TRBJ2-7|few|TRBV20-1|-
TGCAGTGCTATGAAGCAGGGGTTTGAGCAGTACTTC
CSAMKQGFEQYF
>TRBJ2-2|-|TRBV20-1|TRBD2
TGCAGTGCCCTGAGCGCGGGGGGGAACACCGGGGAGCTGTTTTTT
CSALSAGGNTGELFF
>TRBJ2-2|many|TRBV7-3|-
TGTGCCAGCAGCCGCGGCGGCTCGAACACCGGGGAGCTGTTTTTT
CASSRGGSNTGELFF
>TRBJ1-2|-|TRBV4-2|-
TGTGCCAGCAGCCAAGATGACGGACCCTATGGCTACACCTTC
CASSQDDGPYGYTF
>TRBJ1-5|-|TRBV10-1|TRBD1
TGCGCCAGCAGTGAGTCCTATGAAAGACAGGGTAATCAGCCCCAGCATTTT
CASSESYERQGNQPQHF
>TRBJ2-3|-|TRBV25-1|-
TGTGCCAGCAGTCCCGAGGACAGCTATACGCAGTATTTT
CASSPEDSYTQYF
>TRBJ2-1|few|TRBV19|-
TGTGCCAGTAGTGAGAACGGGGGACCAGGGACACCGTACAATGAGCAGTTCTTC
CASSENGGPGTPYNEQFF
>TRBJ2-2|-|TRBV6-4|TRBD1
TGTGCCAGCAGTGGAACGACAGGGAGCACCGGGGAGCTGTTTTTT
CASSGTTGSTGELFF
>TRBJ1-1|once|TRBV19|TRBD1
TGTGCCACCACCTGGGGACAGGTGAACACTGAAGCTTTCTTT
CATTWGQVNTEAFF
>TRBJ2-3|once|TRBV19|-
TGTGCCACGCGTCGGGGCACAGATACGCAGTATTTT
CATRRGTDTQYF
>TRBJ1-1|-|TRBV20-1|-
TGCAGTGCTAGAGATTCCTCCGGCAAGAACACTGAAGCTTTCTTT
CSARDSSGKNTEAFF
>TRBJ2-7|many|TRBV7-8|-
TGTGCCAGCAGCTGGAAGGGGACCTACGAGCAGTACTTC
CASSWKGTYEQYF
>TRBJ1-1|few|TRBV5-6|-
TGTGCCAGCAGCTTGGGGCACACTGAAGCTTTCTTT
CASSLGHTEAFF
>TRBJ1-1|few|TRBV10-3|-
TGTGCCATCCTGGAGGGGCAGGGGCTCGAAGCTTTCTTT
CAILEGQGLEAFF
>TRBJ1-5|many|TRBV20-1|-
TGCAGTGCTAGGCCCGGGAGCGGCAATCAGCCCCAGCATTTT
CSARPGSGNQPQHF
>TRBJ2-6|few|TRBV12-3/TRBV12-4|-
TGTGCCAGCCATAAGGGATCTGGGGCCAACGTCCTGACTTTC
CASHKGSGANVLTF
>TRBJ1-2|once|TRBV20-1|-
TGCAGTGCTAGGGGGACTAACTATGGCTACACCTTC
CSARGTNYGYTF
>TRBJ2-4|-|TRBV7-8|-
TGTGCCAGCAGCAGACCAGGGCGTGGGAACACTCAGTACTTC
CASSRPGRGNTQYF
>TRBJ2-7|-|TRBV14|TRBD1
TGTGCCAGCAGCCTCCCCGGACAGGCCCGATCCGAGCAGTACTTC
CASSLPGQARSEQYF
>TRBJ2-3|-|TRBV20-1|-
TGCAGTGCTAGGAGAACAAGGGGTACGAGAGGGAAAGGTTCGCAGTATTTT
CSARRTRGTRGKGSQYF